This T cell receptor (beta chain) was recorded in a study of T cells in Graves' hyperthyroidism and ophthalmopathy. CDR1 is KGHSH, CDR2 LQKENI, per germline. V lost 6 bases and J lost 10; bases outside the gene matches: 10. This CDR3 is built from 14 residues. At least ten counts were recorded for this clonotype. TCR beta CDR3 regions were amplified from RNA. HTBI primers were the set used in a first-round RT-PCR of the TCR CDR3. TCRdb recomputed calls from the multiplex PCR reads with MiXCR, one row per CDR3 protein. The sample has about 590,000 distinct CDR3 sequences; over 12% are singletons. This chain connects TRBV18 to TRBJ1-4, with TRBD1 identical over 8 bases. The sequencing input was blood. This clonotype was obtained from a woman aged 18 to 35 with Graves' ophthalmopathy. The CDR3 bases are TGTGCCAGCTCCCCCCTGGCACAGGGGGGAAAACTGTTTTTT. The encoded protein is CASSPLAQGGKLFF. The variable domain in full, with the rest retrieved from reference TRBV18 and TRBJ1-4, is NAGVMQNPRHLVRRRGQEARLRCSPMKGHSHVYWYRQLPEEGLKFMVYLQKENIIDESGMPKERFSAEFPKEGPSILRIQQVVRGDSAAYFCASSPLAQGGKLFFGSGTQLSVL.